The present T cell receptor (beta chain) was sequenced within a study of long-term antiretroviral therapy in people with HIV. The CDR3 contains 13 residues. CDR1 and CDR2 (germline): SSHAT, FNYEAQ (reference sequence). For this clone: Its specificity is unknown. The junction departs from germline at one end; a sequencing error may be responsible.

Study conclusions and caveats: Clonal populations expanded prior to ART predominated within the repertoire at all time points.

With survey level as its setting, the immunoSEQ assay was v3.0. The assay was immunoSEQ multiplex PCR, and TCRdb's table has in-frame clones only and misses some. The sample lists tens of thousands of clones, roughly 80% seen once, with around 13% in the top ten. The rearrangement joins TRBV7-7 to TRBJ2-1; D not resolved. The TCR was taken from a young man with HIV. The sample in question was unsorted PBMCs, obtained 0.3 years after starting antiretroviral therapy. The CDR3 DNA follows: TGTGCTAGCAGCCGGACCCTAAACAATGAGCAGTTCTTC. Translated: CASSRTLNNEQFF.